This TCR beta chain is drawn from a study of response to subunit inactivated influenza vaccine. Study-level points and caveats: The authors proposed limited new T cell recruitment per seasonal influenza vaccination.

Each CDR3 protein is one row after TCRdb ran MiXCR on the RT-PCR reads. The sample contains about 580,000 distinct CDR3 sequences, 13% to 15% of which appear only once. In its sample, this clonotype was seen a few times. Its matching antigen is unknown. This material consisted of PBMCs from blood, taken roughly 12 days after vaccination. The receptor was derived from a man aged 50 to 59 who received an inactivated influenza vaccine.

CDR3 in DNA: TGTGCCAGCAGCCCCGTTGGGGGGTTGAAAAGAACAGATACGCAGTATTTT. Its protein product is CASSPVGGLKRTDTQYF. The genes are TRBV5-6 and TRBJ2-3, with D perhaps TRBD2 (6 bases). Trimming took 4 bases from V and 3 from J, leaving 21 bases between them. This CDR3 comprises 17 residues. Per germline, CDR1 SGHDT and CDR2 YYEEEE.